A single sample is the source of the 24 T cell receptor beta chains below, sequenced in a study of blood T cell repertoires in COVID-19. This table comes from immunoSEQ multiplex PCR, and its TCRdb copy is limited to in-frame clones, with some not included. The sample gives roughly 520,000 clones, more than 75% of which show up once; approximately 1.8% is in the top ten. Material: PBMCs or T cells enriched from blood (not recorded which). Receptor source: a middle-aged woman who had recovered from COVID-19.

This clone was detected once. The chain links TRBV12-3 or TRBV12-4 to TRBJ2-7; the D gene is possibly TRBD1 (6 bases). The CDR3 runs to 11 residues. With 4 bases removed from V and 7 bases from J, the gap between germline ends came to 8 bases. CDR3 in amino acids: CASSWGPEQYF. CDR3 coding DNA: TGTGCCAGCAGTTGGGGGCCTGAGCAGTACTTC.

The J gene is TRBJ2-2, the V gene TRBV10-2; D is unclear. V was clipped by 5 bases and J by 0 bases, with 7 bases between them. Germline V gives CDR1 WSHSY, CDR2 SAAADI. The CDR3 runs 14 residues. This chain's CDR3 is CASSPRANTGELFF. CDR3 DNA sequence: TGCGCCAGCAGTCCACGGGCGAACACCGGGGAGCTGTTTTTT.

CDR3 coding DNA: TGTGCCAGCAGCCAGACAGGGGCGTATGGCTACACCTTC. This codes for CASSQTGAYGYTF. V and J are TRBV6-2 or TRBV6-3 and TRBJ1-2; 8 nucleotides agree with TRBD1. There are 13 residues in the CDR3. V shed 6 bases, J shed 5 bases, and the junction held 5 bases outside the gene matches. The germline CDR1 and CDR2 sequences are MNHEY and SVGEGT.

The chain has TRBV7-2 and TRBJ1-2, with a tentative D call TRBD1 (5 bases). Trimming left V 3 bases short and J 6 bases short, with 11 bases between. The CDR3 is 13 residues long. Looked up from germline, CDR1 is SGHTA and CDR2 is FQGNSA. CDR3 in amino acids: CASSFGRADGYTF. CDR3 nucleotides: TGTGCCAGCAGCTTTGGCAGGGCGGATGGCTACACCTTC.

The V gene is TRBV7-2, the J gene TRBJ2-2; no clear D. V lost 5 bases, J lost 3 bases, and 13 bases lay in between. CDR3 length: 15 amino acids. From germline, CDR1 is SGHTA and CDR2 FQGNSA. The CDR3 loop reads CASSPLFLDTGELFF. The DNA of the CDR3 is TGTGCCAGCAGCCCCCTTTTTCTCGACACCGGGGAGCTGTTTTTT.

V usage is TRBV28 and J usage is TRBJ1-2, with D uncertain. Looked up from germline, CDR1 is MDHEN and CDR2 is SYDVKM. The CDR3 length is 11 residues. The V gene lost 3 bases and the J gene lost 7 bases, with 6 bases spanning the gap. CDR3 sequence reads: CASSLSGGYTF. Here the CDR3 DNA reads TGTGCCAGCAGTTTGTCCGGTGGCTACACCTTC.

The V call is TRBV12-3 or TRBV12-4, the J call TRBJ1-2; D uncertain. CDR3 size: 11 residues. V was clipped by 6 bases and J by 1 base, with 3 bases between them. CDR3 sequence reads: CASSLNYGYTF. The DNA for the CDR3 is TGTGCCAGCAGCCTTAACTATGGCTACACCTTC.

The chain carries TRBV24-1 and TRBJ2-1; TRBD2 aligns across 14 bases. This CDR3 is 17 amino acids long. V gave up 3 bases and J gave up 7 bases; unmatched junction bases: 7. Germline V gene lookup returns CDR1 KGHDR and CDR2 SFDVKD. The CDR3 region is CATSDTRTSGRLNEQFF. In DNA form, the CDR3 reads TGTGCCACCAGTGATACCCGGACTAGCGGGAGGTTGAATGAGCAGTTCTTC.

The chain uses TRBV6-5 and TRBJ1-4; TRBD1 matches 7 bases. V gave up 2 bases and J gave up 0 bases; unmatched junction bases: 3. This CDR3 is built from 16 residues. Germline V gene lookup returns CDR1 MNHEY and CDR2 SVGAGI. Here the CDR3 DNA reads TGTGCCAGCAGTTACCAAGGACAGGCAACTAATGAAAAACTGTTTTTT. Its protein product is CASSYQGQATNEKLFF.

The gene calls are TRBV6-5 and TRBJ2-7; 7 nucleotides align to TRBD2. Germline CDR1 is MNHEY and CDR2 is SVGAGI. With V trimmed by 0 bases and J by 3 bases, 5 bases remained unmatched. This CDR3 comprises 15 residues. The CDR3 region is CASSYSGLHHYEQYF. In DNA, the CDR3 is TGTGCCAGCAGTTACTCGGGACTACATCACTACGAGCAGTACTTC.

In DNA form, the CDR3 reads TGTGCCAGCAGCCCCCGGGGGGCCGTCTACGAGCAGTACTTC. Translation gives CASSPRGAVYEQYF. The chain has TRBV3-1 (or the pseudogene TRBV3-2) and TRBJ2-7; maybe TRBD2 (7 bases). Trimming cost V 4 bases and J 3 bases, with 13 bases left between them. The CDR3 spans 14 residues. Germline lookup yields CDR1 LGHDT and CDR2 YNNKEL (reference sequence).

V is TRBV7-2 and J is TRBJ2-7; 9 bases agree with TRBD1. CDR1 is SGHTA and CDR2 is FQGNSA in the germline V gene. The CDR3 sequence is 16 residues long. With V trimmed by 5 bases and J by 6 bases, 14 bases remained unmatched. The DNA for the CDR3 is TGTGCCAGCAGCATAACCCCCGGGACAGGGTTCCGCGAGCAGTACTTC. Protein sequence: CASSITPGTGFREQYF.

V usage is TRBV7-2 and J usage is TRBJ2-4, with unresolved D. Germline V gives CDR1 SGHTA, CDR2 FQGNSA. The CDR3 extends over 18 amino acids. The V end lost 3 bases, the J end lost 0 bases, and 18 bases lay between the germline ends. CDR3 residues: CASSFGLVDPSAKNIQYF. The CDR3 coding sequence is TGTGCCAGCAGCTTTGGTCTAGTCGACCCTTCAGCCAAAAACATTCAGTACTTC.

The genes are TRBV4-3 and TRBJ2-3, with 12 bases aligning to TRBD1. The length of the CDR3 is 16 residues. With 4 bases clipped from V and 5 bases from J, the junction kept 7 bases outside the gene matches. Per germline, CDR1 LGHNA and CDR2 YSLEER. CDR3 residues: CASSPGTGGSIDTQYF. The CDR3 coding sequence is TGCGCCAGCAGCCCCGGGACAGGGGGCTCTATAGATACGCAGTATTTT.

The V and J genes are TRBV5-1 and TRBJ1-3; D is unresolved. Trimming left V 2 bases short and J 4 bases short, with 16 bases between. Germline V lookup: CDR1 SGHRS, CDR2 YFSETQ. The CDR3 has 16 amino acids. The CDR3 sequence is CASSLSVPEGGNTIYF. CDR3 sequence (DNA): TGCGCCAGCAGCTTAAGTGTCCCGGAGGGCGGAAACACCATATATTTT.

The chain employs TRBV18 and TRBJ2-1; TRBD2 matches 10 bases. This CDR3 has 15 amino acids. The germline V gene has CDR1 KGHSH and CDR2 LQKENI. V lost 5 bases, J lost 4 bases, and 5 bases stayed unmatched. CDR3 DNA sequence: TGTGCCAGCTCAAAAACTAGCGGGGATTACAATGAGCAGTTCTTC. Encoded protein: CASSKTSGDYNEQFF.

This sequence joins TRBV6-2 or TRBV6-3 and TRBJ2-7, with a tentative D call TRBD1 (7 bases). CDR1 and CDR2 from the germline V gene are MNHEY and SVGEGT. The CDR3 has 16 amino acids. V was pared by 3 bases and J by 2 bases, with 17 bases between. The CDR3 spells CASSYTQGGITYEQYF. CDR3 in DNA: TGTGCCAGCAGTTATACGCAGGGGGGAATTACCTACGAGCAGTACTTC.

The rearrangement links TRBV21-1 to TRBJ1-6. TRBV21-1 is a pseudogene locus. The CDR3 totals 19 residues. CDR3 sequence reads: CASSKSWTPTPELRSPLHF. CDR3 DNA: TGTGCCAGCAGCAAATCTTGGACTCCTACCCCAGAGCTTCGGTCACCCCTCCACTTT.

This chain joins TRBV4-1 and TRBJ1-1; 7 bases are a match to TRBD1. The CDR3 sequence is 16 residues long. The V and J ends lost 4 bases and 1 base, in that order; junction bases with no gene match: 9. Per germline, CDR1 MGHRA and CDR2 YSYEKL. The CDR3 spells CASSLTQGPENTEAFF. Here the CDR3 DNA reads TGCGCCAGCAGCCTAACACAGGGGCCCGAGAACACTGAAGCTTTCTTT.

This chain connects TRBV19 to TRBJ1-6, with D tentatively TRBD1 (5 bases). The CDR3 has 18 amino acids. Trimming cost V 4 bases and J 0 bases, with 16 bases left between them. The germline V gene has CDR1 LNHDA and CDR2 SQIVND (reference sequence). CDR3 coding DNA: TGTGCCAGTAGTACAACGGGGGGAAGGAGCTCCTATAATTCACCCCTCCACTTT. This gives the protein CASSTTGGRSSYNSPLHF.

The chain employs TRBV5-6 and TRBJ1-2; D may be TRBD1 (5 bases). The V gene's germline CDR1 is SGHDT and CDR2 YYEEEE. This CDR3 spans 15 amino acids. The germline V and J ends were trimmed by 2 bases and 6 bases, with 17 bases remaining between them. CDR3 in DNA: TGTGCCAGCAGCTTAGGGTACGCAGGGCGGAATGGCTACACCTTC. It codes for CASSLGYAGRNGYTF.

The rearrangement links TRBV6-1 to TRBJ1-1; D unresolved. The germline V and J ends were trimmed by 3 bases and 3 bases, with 11 bases remaining between them. This CDR3 is built from 14 residues. Germline loops: CDR1 MNHNS, CDR2 SASEGT. This CDR3 is CASSEVSRDTEAFF. The CDR3 nucleotides are TGTGCCAGCAGTGAGGTGTCCCGGGACACTGAAGCTTTCTTT.

The chain has TRBV7-9 and TRBJ1-2; no reliable D call. CDR1 and CDR2 (germline): SEHNR, FQNEAQ (reference sequence). V gave up 1 base and J gave up 1 base, with 10 bases separating them. This CDR3 has 15 residues. The CDR3 DNA is TGTGCCAGCAGCTTAGTCCGAGATGGTAACTATGGCTACACCTTC. As protein: CASSLVRDGNYGYTF.

A single count supports this clone. V usage is TRBV18 and J usage is TRBJ1-6; TRBD1 agrees at 8 bases. Per the germline V gene, CDR1 is KGHSH and CDR2 is LQKENI. V gave up 0 bases and J gave up 7 bases; unmatched junction bases: 14. The CDR3 is 19 residues long. The DNA for the CDR3 is TGTGCCAGCTCACCACCGAACGGACAGGGTCCCGGAGGGAATTCACCCCTCCACTTT. Its translation is CASSPPNGQGPGGNSPLHF.